This T cell receptor beta chain is from a study of cytomegalovirus exposure and HLA in healthy donors. Study conclusions and caveats: The classifier was said to identify cytomegalovirus status with high specificity and sensitivity.

Points on this clone: What it binds is not known.

PCR amplification relied on 60 Vbeta primers (plus 13 Jbeta primers). Sequencing used immunoSEQ multiplex PCR; TCRdb keeps in-frame clones, though not all of them. The sample shows under 150,000 clones, approximately 78% of them seen only once. The CDR3 loop spans 12 amino acids. Germline lookup yields CDR1 SGHNT and CDR2 YENEEA. Trimming cost V 3 bases and J 8 bases, with 7 bases left between them. The rearrangement uses TRBV11-3 and TRBJ2-2; D is unresolved. Sample: PBMCs. The sequence was collected from a woman in her 40s in good health and CMV-seropositive. The CDR3 coding sequence is TGTGCCAGCAGCTTTGAGTTGGGGGAGCTGTTTTTT. This codes for CASSFELGELFF.